This T cell receptor beta chain was profiled in a study of T cells in Graves' hyperthyroidism and ophthalmopathy. For Graves' hyperthyroidism to be stable, ophthalmopathy could not progress within 18 months. From RNA transcripts, TCR beta CDR3 regions were amplified. First-round RT-PCR targeting the TCR CDR3 was performed with the HTBI primer set. TCRdb passed the multiplex PCR reads through MiXCR, listing each CDR3 protein once. This table holds hundreds of thousands of distinct CDR3 sequences, around 13% found once. The sample comprised blood. The sequence was obtained from a young woman with Graves' hyperthyroidism.

The CDR3 loop reads CSAPGFSGQPQHF. CDR3 sequence (DNA): TGCAGTGCCCCCGGTTTTAGTGGTCAGCCCCAGCATTTT. The chain employs TRBV20-1 and TRBJ1-5; the D is unclear. Germline CDR1 DFQATT, CDR2 SNEGSKA (reference sequence). Trimming pared 6 bases from V and 6 bases from J, leaving 15 bases between. This CDR3 is 13 amino acids long.